This record looks at one T cell receptor (beta chain) sequence and its context. The target of this receptor is not known. Base qualities were left out, and no much larger clone turns up one base away. RNA was extracted using the RNeasy kit, and roughly 0.5 to 1 microgram was reverse transcribed with random hexamers. The immunoSEQ multiplex PCR assay, covering 54 Vbeta and 13 Jbeta segments, was used to amplify TCR beta CDR3 regions. To correct PCR amplification bias, a synthetic template baseline was used for both primer optimization and computational correction. In the original analysis: Reads were assigned to V, D and J genes according to IMGT and analyzed in immunoSEQ Analyzer, with only productive sequences retained. Clonality was calculated as one minus the Shannon entropy normalized by log2 of the number of productive unique sequences. For each patient and control, public and private clones were evaluated within the 100 most prevalent clones. Clones were defined as Susac-specific if absent from the healthy and MS cohorts, from under 1,200 published viral clones and from other ImmuneACCESS disease sequences. TCRdb reworked the public reads: Q25 trimming with fastp, MiXCR clone assembly, productive beta chains retained. Every CDR3 protein is listed once, alongside the most common genes and DNA of its rows. The authors' filters were not applied to this entry. This sample gives 130,000 to 150,000 distinct CDR3 sequences in total; about 94% of them show up just once. The leading ten clones occupy roughly 0.29% of the sample.

Peripheral blood CD8+ and CD4+ T cells from healthy donors, Susac syndrome patients and multiple sclerosis patients were profiled by high-throughput TCR beta sequencing. The healthy donors served as controls matched for age and sex. Bulk CD8+ and CD4+ T cells were purified magnetically by negative isolation, whereas CD8+ TEMRA cells were enriched by FACS. Blood was collected in EDTA tubes and processed within 24 hours, with PBMCs isolated through density gradient centrifugation. PBMCs intended for TCR sequencing were cryopreserved in liquid nitrogen and were subsequently thawed in a 37 degrees C water bath. Purity of sorted or isolated CD4+, CD8+ and CD8+ TEMRA cells was at least 90%. This sample was included in a study of CD8 T cells in Susac syndrome (dated by TCRdb to about 2019). Notes on the research overall: Repertoire sequencing was used to test whether CD8+ T cell activation and differentiation in Susac syndrome was antigen driven. The clonality of the CD8+ T cell repertoire was compared across approximately eleven healthy donors, some 14 Susac syndrome patients and about 16 multiple sclerosis patients.

Paper-wide results and their limitations: The number of individuals in the TCR sequencing and HLA analysis was recognized as being relatively small.

The sequence came from a human donor in good health. Sequencing was performed on CD8+ T cells from PBMCs.

For the CDR3, the sequence is CATSDPEGADNEQFF. The nucleotide sequence reads TGTGCCACCAGTGATCCCGAGGGAGCGGACAATGAGCAGTTCTTC. The chain couples TRBV24-1 to TRBJ2-1; possibly the D gene is TRBD2, per 5 matching bases. Including the terminal cysteine and phenylalanine, the CDR3 comprises 15 residues. The kept DNA is CDR3 alone, 45 bases in frame from the first base. V was cut back by 3 bases and J by 5 bases, leaving a gap of 13 bases between them. As encoded in the germline V gene, CDR1 is KGHDR while CDR2 is SFDVKD.